The clone carrying this T cell receptor beta chain appeared once. The sample comes from a study of blood T cell repertoires in COVID-19. The CDR3 sequence is 15 residues long. J gave up 2 bases and V 6 bases, and 5 bases lay outside the gene matches. Looked up from germline, CDR1 is MNHEY and CDR2 is SVGAGI. The protocol was immunoSEQ multiplex PCR, while the TCRdb copy is restricted to in-frame clones and leaves out a portion. The sample lists fewer than 250,000 clones, around four fifths occurring once. The clonotype comes from a man under 40 with active or convalescent COVID-19. V is TRBV6-5 and J is TRBJ2-3, with 10 bases matching TRBD2. The sample was peripheral blood. The CDR3 DNA is TGTGCCAGCAGAACCGGGACTAGCGTCACAGATACGCAGTATTTT. Amino acid sequence: CASRTGTSVTDTQYF.